The subject of this entry is one T cell receptor beta chain. The source of the sample is a study of T cells expressing NK-cell markers. Germline values: CDR1 SGHRS, CDR2 YFSETQ. The CDR3 is made up of 13 amino acids. TCRdb re-called the 5' RACE reads and gives one entry per CDR3 protein, without DNA. This sample's clone table lists over 250,000 distinct CDR3 sequences. This chain links TRBV5-1 with TRBJ2-7. Sequencing was done on a sample of blood T cells: a sorted CD56 or NKG2C T cell subset, CD4+ or CD8+ T cells, or bulk PBMC T cells (not recorded which). The receptor comes from a woman aged 18-69 years in good health. CDR3 residues: CASSHSNSYEQYF.